This note documents a single T cell receptor beta chain sequence. What it binds is not known. Germline values: CDR1 SGHAT, CDR2 FQNNGV. The CDR3 extends over 13 amino acids. Trimming left V 3 bases short and J 7 bases short, with 13 bases between. The source of the sample is a study of cytomegalovirus exposure and HLA in healthy donors. Background on the study: The 500 to 750 first-cohort repertoires and the 100 to 150 validation repertoires shared the same platform, a later analysis reported.

Clones were sequenced by immunoSEQ multiplex PCR, and TCRdb holds only the in-frame ones, with some missing. Here the sample spans some 140,000 clones, roughly nine tenths being singletons. Findings and caveats of the study: Cytomegalovirus association was assigned to more than 150 TCR beta chains. In vitro checks showed that a few CMV-associated chains really do target CMV antigens. The study found most TCR sequences rare, yet found some public TCRs in many donors.

The receptor comes from a woman aged 18 to 35 in good health and CMV-seropositive. Sequenced: PBMCs. The V call is TRBV11-2, the J call TRBJ2-7; D perhaps matches TRBD2 (6 bases). The CDR3 is CASSLPGVGEQYF. In DNA, the CDR3 is TGTGCCAGCAGCTTGCCGGGGGTGGGGGAGCAGTACTTC.